This TCR beta chain was sequenced during a study of monozygotic twins with inflammatory bowel disease. Template switching appended UMIs that held a 6-nucleotide sample barcode. TCRalpha along with TCRbeta cDNA was subjected to two nested PCRs lasting about 16 and 10 cycles. TCRdb reworked the 5' RACE reads into one entry per CDR3 protein, no DNA. This table holds 160,000 or so distinct CDR3 sequences. Broader study findings: IBD patients exhibited fewer clonotypes shared with other individuals than healthy twins, particularly with disease activity.

Germline values: CDR1 SGHVS, CDR2 FQNEAQ. CDR3 length: 16 residues. For this clonotype: What it binds is not known.

The chain carries TRBV7-8 and TRBJ2-2; no DNA is available, so the TRBD1 call from TCRdb remains unchecked. Sequencing was performed on blood. The TCR was taken from a human donor with ulcerative colitis or Crohn's disease, or a healthy co-twin of an affected twin (not recorded which). The CDR3 sequence: CASSLKGTGYTGELFF.